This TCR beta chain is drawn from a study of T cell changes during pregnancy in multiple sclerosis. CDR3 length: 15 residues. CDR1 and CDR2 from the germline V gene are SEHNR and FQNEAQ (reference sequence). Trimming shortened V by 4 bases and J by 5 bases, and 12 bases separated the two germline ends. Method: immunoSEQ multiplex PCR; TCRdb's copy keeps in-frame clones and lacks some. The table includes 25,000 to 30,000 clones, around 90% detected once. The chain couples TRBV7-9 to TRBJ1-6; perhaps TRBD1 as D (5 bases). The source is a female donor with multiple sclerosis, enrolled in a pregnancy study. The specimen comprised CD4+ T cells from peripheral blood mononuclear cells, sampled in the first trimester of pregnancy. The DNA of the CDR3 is TGTGCCAGCAGCTCCATAACAGGTGATAATTCACCCCTCCACTTT. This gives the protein CASSSITGDNSPLHF.